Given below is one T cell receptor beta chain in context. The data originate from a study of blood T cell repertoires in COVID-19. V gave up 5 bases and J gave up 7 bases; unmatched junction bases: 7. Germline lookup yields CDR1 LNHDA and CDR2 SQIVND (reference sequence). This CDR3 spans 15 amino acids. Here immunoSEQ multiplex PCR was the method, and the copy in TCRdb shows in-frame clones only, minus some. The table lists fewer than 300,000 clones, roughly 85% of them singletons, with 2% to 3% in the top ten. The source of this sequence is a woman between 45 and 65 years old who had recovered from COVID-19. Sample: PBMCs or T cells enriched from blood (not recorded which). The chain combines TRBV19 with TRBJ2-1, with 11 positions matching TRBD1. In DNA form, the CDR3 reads TGTGCCAGTAGTGCCGGGACAGGGGGTGCGAATGAGCAGTTCTTC. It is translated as CASSAGTGGANEQFF.